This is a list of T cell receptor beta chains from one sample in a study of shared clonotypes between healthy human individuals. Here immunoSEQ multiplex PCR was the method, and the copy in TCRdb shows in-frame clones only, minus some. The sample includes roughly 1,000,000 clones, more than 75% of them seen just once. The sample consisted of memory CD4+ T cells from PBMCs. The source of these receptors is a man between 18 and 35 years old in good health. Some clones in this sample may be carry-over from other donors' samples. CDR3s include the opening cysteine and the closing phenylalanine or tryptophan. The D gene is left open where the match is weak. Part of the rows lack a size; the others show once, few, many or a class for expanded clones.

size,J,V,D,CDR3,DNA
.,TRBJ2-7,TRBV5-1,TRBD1,CASSLGSGQGSYEQYF,TGCGCCAGCAGCTTGGGTAGCGGACAGGGATCTTACGAGCAGTACTTC
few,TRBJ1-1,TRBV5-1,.,CASSSDRMNTEAFF,TGCGCCAGCAGCTCGGACAGAATGAACACTGAAGCTTTCTTT
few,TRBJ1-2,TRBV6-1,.,CASPGRGSGSYGYTF,TGTGCCAGCCCCGGTAGGGGTTCAGGGAGCTATGGCTACACCTTC
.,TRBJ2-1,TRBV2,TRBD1,CATGTEAYNEQFF,TGTGCCACAGGGACAGAAGCTTACAATGAGCAGTTCTTC
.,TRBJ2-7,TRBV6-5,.,CASSYVGKGYEQYF,TGTGCCAGCAGTTACGTGGGGAAGGGCTACGAGCAGTACTTC
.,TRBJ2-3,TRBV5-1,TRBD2,CASSPGSGPPTDTQYF,TGCGCCAGCAGCCCGGGTAGCGGGCCTCCCACAGATACGCAGTATTTT
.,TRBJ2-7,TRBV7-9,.,CASNTVSYEQYF,TGTGCCAGCAACACGGTCTCCTACGAGCAGTACTTC
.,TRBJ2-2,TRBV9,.,CASSVGRGAGPPGELFF,TGTGCCAGCAGCGTAGGCAGGGGCGCTGGTCCGCCCGGGGAGCTGTTTTTT
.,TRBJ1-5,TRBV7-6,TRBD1,CASSSGTVYSNQPQHF,TGTGCCAGCAGCTCCGGGACAGTCTATAGCAATCAGCCCCAGCATTTT
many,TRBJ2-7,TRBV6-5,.,CASRQGSYEQYF,TGTGCCAGCAGGCAGGGCTCCTACGAGCAGTACTTC
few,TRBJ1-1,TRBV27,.,CASSPWTVNTEAFF,TGTGCCAGCAGCCCCTGGACCGTGAACACTGAAGCTTTCTTT
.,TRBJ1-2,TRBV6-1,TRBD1,CASTSTGVYGYTF,TGTGCCAGCACCTCGACAGGGGTTTATGGCTACACCTTC
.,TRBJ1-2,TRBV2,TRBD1,CASTRDRGTYNYGYTF,TGTGCCAGCACCCGGGACAGGGGGACCTATAACTATGGCTACACCTTC
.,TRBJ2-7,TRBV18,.,CASSPNIASEQYF,TGTGCCAGCTCACCCAATATAGCATCCGAGCAGTACTTC
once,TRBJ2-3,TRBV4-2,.,CASSLYRGTDTQYF,TGTGCCAGCAGCCTGTACAGGGGCACAGATACGCAGTATTTT
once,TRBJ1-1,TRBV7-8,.,CASSLGGTAAFF,TGTGCCAGCAGCTTAGGGGGAACGGCAGCTTTCTTT
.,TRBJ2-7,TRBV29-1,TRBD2,CSVSSGGPYEQYF,TGCAGCGTTTCTAGCGGAGGTCCCTACGAGCAGTACTTC
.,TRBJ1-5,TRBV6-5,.,CASLWRASNQPQHF,TGTGCCAGCCTTTGGAGGGCTAGCAATCAGCCCCAGCATTTT
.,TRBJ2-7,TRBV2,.,CASSAQTASWEQYF,TGTGCCAGCAGTGCCCAGACGGCCTCCTGGGAGCAGTACTTC
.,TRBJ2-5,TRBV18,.,CASSLTMVAGLGETQYF,TGTGCCAGCTCACTAACCATGGTGGCGGGACTGGGGGAGACCCAGTACTTC
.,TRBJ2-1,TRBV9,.,CASSITGAGSSYNEQFF,TGTGCCAGCAGCATAACCGGAGCAGGCAGCTCCTACAATGAGCAGTTCTTC
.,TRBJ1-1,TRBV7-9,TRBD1,CASSSGTENTEAFF,TGTGCCAGCAGCTCAGGGACAGAGAACACTGAAGCTTTCTTT
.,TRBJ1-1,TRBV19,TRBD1,CASMEGGGQMNTEAFF,TGTGCCAGTATGGAAGGGGGGGGACAGATGAACACTGAAGCTTTCTTT
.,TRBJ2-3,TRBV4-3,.,CASSQASGTDTQYF,TGCGCCAGCAGCCAAGCATCTGGGACAGATACGCAGTATTTT
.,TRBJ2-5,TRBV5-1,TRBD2,CASSFSGTETQYF,TGCGCCAGCAGCTTTAGCGGGACGGAGACCCAGTACTTC
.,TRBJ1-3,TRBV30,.,CAWSEGRGSTIYF,TGTGCCTGGAGTGAAGGCAGAGGAAGCACCATATATTTT
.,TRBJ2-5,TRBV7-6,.,CASGQGDQETQYF,TGTGCCAGCGGTCAAGGAGATCAGGAGACCCAGTACTTC
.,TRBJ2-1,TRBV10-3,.,CAISRLDRGQGSGRAGYNEQFF,TGTGCCATCAGTCGACTAGACAGGGGGCAAGGTAGCGGGAGGGCCGGTTACAATGAGCAGTTCTTC
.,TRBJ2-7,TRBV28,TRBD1,CASSSTGATYEQYF,TGTGCCAGCAGTTCGACAGGGGCTACCTACGAGCAGTACTTC
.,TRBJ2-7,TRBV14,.,CASSQDSTAQYF,TGTGCCAGCAGCCAAGATTCAACGGCGCAGTACTTC
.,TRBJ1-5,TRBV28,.,CASSPHQGDSNQPQHF,TGTGCCAGCAGTCCCCACCAGGGCGATAGCAATCAGCCCCAGCATTTT
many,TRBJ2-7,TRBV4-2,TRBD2,CASSQNQAGGYYEQYF,TGTGCCAGCAGCCAGAACCAAGCGGGAGGATACTACGAGCAGTACTTC
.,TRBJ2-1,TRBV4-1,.,CASSQEGFGGTSNEQFF,TGCGCCAGCAGCCAAGAAGGTTTTGGTGGGACCTCCAATGAGCAGTTCTTC
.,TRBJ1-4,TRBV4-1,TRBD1,CASSRDRVGEKLFF,TGCGCCAGCAGCCGGGACAGGGTCGGTGAAAAACTGTTTTTT
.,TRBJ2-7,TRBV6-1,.,CASSEAGSSYEQYF,TGTGCCAGCAGTGAAGCGGGGAGCTCCTACGAGCAGTACTTC
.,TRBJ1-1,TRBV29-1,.,CSAIGRGGTEAFF,TGCAGCGCCATTGGGAGGGGGGGGACTGAAGCTTTCTTT
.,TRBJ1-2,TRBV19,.,CATRDFGYGYTF,TGTGCCACCCGGGACTTCGGCTATGGCTACACCTTC
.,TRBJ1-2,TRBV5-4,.,CASSLYSAGKSYTF,TGTGCCAGCAGCTTGTATTCGGCAGGGAAGAGCTACACCTTC
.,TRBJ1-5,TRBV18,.,CASSPEYIGQPQHF,TGTGCCAGCTCACCTGAATACATTGGTCAGCCCCAGCATTTT
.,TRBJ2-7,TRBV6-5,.,CASKGAYEQYF,TGTGCCAGCAAGGGGGCCTACGAGCAGTACTTC
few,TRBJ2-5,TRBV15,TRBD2,CATSPGGRGETQYF,TGTGCCACCAGCCCTGGGGGGAGGGGAGAGACCCAGTACTTC
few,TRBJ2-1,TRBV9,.,CASSRNTEQFF,TGTGCCAGCAGCCGCAACACTGAGCAGTTCTTC
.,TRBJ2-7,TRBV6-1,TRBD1,CASRFTGAGSYEQYF,TGTGCCAGCAGGTTTACAGGGGCCGGCTCCTACGAGCAGTACTTC
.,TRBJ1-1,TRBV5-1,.,CASSRGDTEAFF,TGCGCCAGCAGCCGTGGAGACACTGAAGCTTTCTTT
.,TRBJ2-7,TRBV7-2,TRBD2,CASSLRPGPGGEYF,TGTGCCAGCAGCTTAAGGCCAGGGCCTGGGGGGGAGTACTTC
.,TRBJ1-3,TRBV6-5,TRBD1,CASSLTGTAGNTIYF,TGTGCCAGCAGCCTCACCGGGACAGCCGGAAACACCATATATTTT
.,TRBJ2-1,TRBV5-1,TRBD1,CASRPTPGQGVNEQFF,TGCGCCAGCAGACCGACTCCGGGACAGGGGGTTAATGAGCAGTTCTTC
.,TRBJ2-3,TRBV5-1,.,CASRTGTTDGDTQYF,TGCGCCAGCAGAACCGGGACGACCGACGGAGATACGCAGTATTTT
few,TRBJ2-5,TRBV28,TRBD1,CASSATGMGQETQYF,TGTGCCAGCAGTGCGACAGGGATGGGCCAAGAGACCCAGTACTTC
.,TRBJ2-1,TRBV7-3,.,CASSLEKEQFF,TGTGCCAGCAGCCTTGAAAAGGAGCAGTTCTTC
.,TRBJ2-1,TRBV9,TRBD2,CASSPTSGGWAYNEQFF,TGTGCCAGCAGCCCAACTAGCGGAGGGTGGGCCTACAATGAGCAGTTCTTC
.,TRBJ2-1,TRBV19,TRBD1,CASSINRGGEQFF,TGTGCCAGTAGTATCAACAGGGGTGGGGAGCAGTTCTTC
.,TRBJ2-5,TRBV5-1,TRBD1,CASSGSNRGGETQYF,TGCGCCAGCAGCGGATCGAACAGGGGTGGAGAGACCCAGTACTTC
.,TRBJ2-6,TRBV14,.,CASSRNRGTGANVLTF,TGTGCCAGCAGCCGTAATCGGGGGACTGGGGCCAACGTCCTGACTTTC
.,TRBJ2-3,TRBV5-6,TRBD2,CASSLLLAGGPEYF,TGTGCCAGCAGCTTGTTGCTAGCGGGAGGGCCGGAGTATTTT
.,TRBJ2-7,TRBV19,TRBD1,CASSTPGTGSYEQYF,TGTGCCAGTAGTACCCCCGGGACAGGGTCCTACGAGCAGTACTTC
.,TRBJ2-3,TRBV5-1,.,CASSLGGRGADTQYF,TGCGCCAGCAGCTTGGGTGGGAGAGGTGCAGATACGCAGTATTTT
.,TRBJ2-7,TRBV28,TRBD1,CASRGRGQGPLEQYF,TGTGCCAGCAGGGGGAGGGGACAGGGTCCCCTCGAGCAGTACTTC